The rows below give T cell receptor beta chains drawn from one sample of a study of shared clonotypes between healthy human individuals. Method: immunoSEQ multiplex PCR; TCRdb's copy keeps in-frame clones and lacks some. The sample has over 2 million clones; 85% to 95% are singletons. What was sequenced was naive CD4+ T cells sorted from blood. These receptors were collected from a young man in good health. The CDR3 runs from the conserved cysteine through the conserved F or W.

cdr3_length	v_call	cdr3_aa
16	TRBV14	CASSHGYSGSFETQYF
15	TRBV7-2	CASRLAGGSYNEQFF
15	TRBV5-1	CASSSGLAGGNEQFF
13	TRBV7-2	CASSSYSDREAFF
14	TRBV10-3	CAIRGGTSTDTQYF
15	TRBV2	CASSEGQAGNQPQHF
15	TRBV9	CASSVASGVADTQYF
13	TRBV10-3	CATTGTVASPLHF
15	TRBV15	CATIETSGGYNEQFF
11	TRBV7-2	CASSSSDTQYF
15	TRBV27	CASSSPGRVHNEQFF
15	TRBV18	CASSPPAGGYNEQFF
14	TRBV6-5	CASSSGQAYTEAFF
17	TRBV25-1	CASSEWSGTSNTGELFF
13	TRBV6-5	CASSRGLNSPLHF
12	TRBV30	CAWTLPGGRAFF
15	TRBV29-1	CSVEGARGGKGKQYF
14	TRBV5-1	CASSFGTGVLEQYF
12	TRBV6-6	CASSAGIYGYTF
16	TRBV5-1	CASSRKDREANEKLFF
19	TRBV10-2	CASSPFPDTQGHSNQPQHF
17	TRBV6-1	CASSDPPGQGGTYEQYF
14	TRBV28	CASRDTISPYEQYF
16	TRBV27	CASRRPGLAGQNEQFF
17	TRBV5-6	CASRRTRQTLGSYEQYF
15	TRBV28	CASSIFQKSQETQYF
15	TRBV5-4	CASSPGLAGVNEQFF
12	TRBV28	CASKGEKVEAFF
16	TRBV5-1	CASSLEGGVGNSPLHF
14	TRBV11-2	CASSLGAVGDTQYF
14	TRBV28	CASSPRTGRTGYTF
13	TRBV30	CAWSWVETDTQYF
14	TRBV7-2	CASSFRDRSYEQYF
12	TRBV6-5	CASSRGSETQYF
15	TRBV7-9	CASSLVLGYNSPLHF
15	TRBV6-5	CASSRDGTFSYEQYF
14	TRBV7-2	CASSLAGSYNEQFF
13	TRBV6-5	CASSQYGVHGYTF
15	TRBV5-6	CASSLEGLGNNEQFF
18	TRBV11-2	CASSFTGGGGSGANVLTF
16	TRBV6-6	CASSSSRTGSYYEQYF
13	TRBV13	CASSMSPNTEAFF
13	TRBV6-1	CATLPQTGVGYTF
13	TRBV7-2	CASSSYTSNTQYF
16	TRBV5-1	CASSSAIGTSINEQYF
17	TRBV11-3	CASITRKGGTAGNTIYF
15	TRBV6-1	CASKRVGQGNYEQYF
12	TRBV11-2	CASSLDWGEQYF